This T cell receptor beta chain is drawn from a study of CD8 T cells in ankylosing spondylitis. Study-wide findings and caveats: A TCR beta motif made of several highly homologous variants seemed typical of ankylosing spondylitis blood.

As concerns this clonotype: Its antigen is as yet unknown.

CDR1 and CDR2 (germline): DFQATT, SNEGSKA (reference sequence). J lost 7 bases, V lost 3 bases, and 11 bases had no gene match. CDR3 length equals 14 residues. Each CDR3 protein gets one entry after TCRdb re-called the 5' RACE reads with MiXCR. This table holds a few hundred thousand distinct CDR3 sequences, 17% found once. This receptor was obtained from a male donor with ankylosing spondylitis. The sequenced sample was blood, either unsorted or a sorted T cell fraction (not recorded which). The rearrangement joins TRBV20-1 to TRBJ1-2, with 7 positions matching TRBD1. The CDR3 region has the DNA TGCAGTGCTAGTAGCCAGGGGGTAAGAGGTGGCTACACCTTC. Its protein is CSASSQGVRGGYTF.